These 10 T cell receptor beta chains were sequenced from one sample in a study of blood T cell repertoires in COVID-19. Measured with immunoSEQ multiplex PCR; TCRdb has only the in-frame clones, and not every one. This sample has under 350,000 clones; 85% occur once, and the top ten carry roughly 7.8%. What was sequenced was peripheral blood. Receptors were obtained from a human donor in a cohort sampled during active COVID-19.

In nucleotides, the CDR3 is TGTGCCAGCAGCCACCAGACTAGCGGGGGTGGGGCAGATACGCAGTATTTT. Protein product: CASSHQTSGGGADTQYF. The chain combines TRBV4-2 with TRBJ2-3, with 12 positions matching TRBD2. Per germline, CDR1 LGHNA and CDR2 YNFKEQ. V lost 3 bases, J lost 4 bases, and 8 bases stayed unmatched. The CDR3 sequence is 17 residues long.

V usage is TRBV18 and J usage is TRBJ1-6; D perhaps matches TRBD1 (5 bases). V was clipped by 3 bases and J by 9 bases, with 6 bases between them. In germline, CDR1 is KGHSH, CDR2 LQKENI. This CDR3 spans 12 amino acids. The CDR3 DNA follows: TGTGCCAGCTCACCGGGGGGTTCACCCCTCCACTTT. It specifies CASSPGGSPLHF.

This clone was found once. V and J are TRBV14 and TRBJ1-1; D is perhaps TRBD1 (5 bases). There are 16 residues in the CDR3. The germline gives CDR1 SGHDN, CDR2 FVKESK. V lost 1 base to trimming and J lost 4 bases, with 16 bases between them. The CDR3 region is CASSQGLGQVPTEAFF. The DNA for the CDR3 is TGTGCCAGCAGCCAAGGACTGGGGCAGGTCCCCACTGAAGCTTTCTTT.

CDR3 sequence: CASSYETAGREKLFF. CDR3 in DNA: TGTGCCAGCAGTTACGAGACAGCCGGCCGGGAAAAACTGTTTTTT. This chain connects TRBV6-6 to TRBJ1-4, with D possibly being TRBD1 (5 bases). Per the germline V gene, CDR1 is MNHNY and CDR2 is SVGAGI (reference sequence). With 2 bases removed from V and 8 bases from J, the gap between germline ends came to 15 bases. CDR3 length: 15 residues.

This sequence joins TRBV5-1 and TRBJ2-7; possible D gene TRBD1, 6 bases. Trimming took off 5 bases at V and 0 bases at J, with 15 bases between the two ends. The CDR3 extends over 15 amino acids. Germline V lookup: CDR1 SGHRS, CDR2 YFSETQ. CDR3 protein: CASSPGQSSSYEQYF. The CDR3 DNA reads TGCGCCAGCAGTCCCGGACAGTCCAGCTCCTACGAGCAGTACTTC.

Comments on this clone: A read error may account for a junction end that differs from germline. The CDR3, as DNA: TGTGCCACCAGTGATTACGCCAACCGACAGCAGTTC. Protein sequence: CATSDYANRQQF. The chain uses TRBV24-1 and TRBJ1-2, with TRBD1 as a possible D gene (5 bases). The CDR3 runs 12 residues. Per germline, CDR1 KGHDR and CDR2 SFDVKD.

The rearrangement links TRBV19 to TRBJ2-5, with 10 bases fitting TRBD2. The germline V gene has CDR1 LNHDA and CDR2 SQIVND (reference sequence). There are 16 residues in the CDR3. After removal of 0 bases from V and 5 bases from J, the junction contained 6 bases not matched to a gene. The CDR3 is CASSIDQRGGLETQYF. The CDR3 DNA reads TGTGCCAGTAGTATAGATCAGCGGGGGGGCCTTGAGACCCAGTACTTC.

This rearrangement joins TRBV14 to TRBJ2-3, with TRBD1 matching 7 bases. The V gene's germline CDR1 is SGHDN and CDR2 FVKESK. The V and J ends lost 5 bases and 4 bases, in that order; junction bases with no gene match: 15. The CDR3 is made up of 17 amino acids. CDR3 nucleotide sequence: TGTGCCAGCAGCAAAAGACAGGGAAAAATCTTGCCAGATACGCAGTATTTT. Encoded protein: CASSKRQGKILPDTQYF.

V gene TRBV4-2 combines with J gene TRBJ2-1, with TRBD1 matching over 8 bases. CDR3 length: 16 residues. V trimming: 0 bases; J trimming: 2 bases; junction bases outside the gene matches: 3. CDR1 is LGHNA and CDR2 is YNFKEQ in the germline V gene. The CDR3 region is CASSQDGGQAYNEQFF. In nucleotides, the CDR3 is TGTGCCAGCAGCCAAGATGGGGGACAGGCCTACAATGAGCAGTTCTTC.

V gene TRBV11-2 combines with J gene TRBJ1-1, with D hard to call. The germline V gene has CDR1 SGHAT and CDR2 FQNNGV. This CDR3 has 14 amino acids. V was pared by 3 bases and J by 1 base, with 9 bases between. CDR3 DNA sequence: TGTGCCAGCAGCTTGAACCGCGGGAACACTGAAGCTTTCTTT. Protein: CASSLNRGNTEAFF.